The entry below describes one T cell receptor beta chain. The germline V gene encodes CDR1 SGHRS and CDR2 YFSETQ. The CDR3 consists of 18 residues. V lost 5 bases to trimming and J lost 0 bases; unmatched junction nucleotides: 14. In TCRdb, the 5' RACE reads were re-called with MiXCR into one record per CDR3 protein. This table holds around 370,000 distinct CDR3 sequences, around 21% found once. The source of the sample is a study of T-cell memory formation after mild COVID-19. Material for sequencing was PBMCs or a T cell subset sorted from them (not recorded which). The chain employs TRBV5-1 and TRBJ1-3, with 7 bases matching TRBD1. The receptor was isolated from an adult woman who had mild COVID-19 (a few samples of this study predate the infection). Cell type and time point are not known. The CDR3 DNA follows: TGCGCCAGCAGTCCGGGACAGAGAAGAACTTCCTCTGGAAACACCATATATTTT. Protein: CASSPGQRRTSSGNTIYF. The whole variable domain, filled in from reference TRBV5-1 and TRBJ1-3, reads KAGVTQTPRYLIKTRGQQVTLSCSPISGHRSVSWYQQTPGQGLQFLFEYFSETQRNKGNFPGRFSGRQFSNSRSEMNVSTLELGDSALYLCASSPGQRRTSSGNTIYFGEGSWLTVV.